The 20 T cell receptor beta chains reported below all come from one sample, sequenced in a study of shared T cell receptors in the human thymus. Generated by immunoSEQ multiplex PCR, the TCRdb table keeps only in-frame clones and is missing some. The sample has approximately 490,000 clones, around 82% seen once. These same records also appear under a second study, on human thymus T cells.

The sequenced sample consisted of thymocytes. The receptors originated from a boy under two years old with a congenital heart defect.

This CDR3 reads CSGAKWADSYEQYF. Here the CDR3 DNA reads TGCAGCGGAGCCAAATGGGCCGACTCCTACGAGCAGTACTTC. The rearrangement uses TRBV29-1 and TRBJ2-7, with no clear D. V was cut by 7 bases and J by 0 bases, with 16 bases left in between. From germline, CDR1 is SQVTM and CDR2 ANQGSEA. This CDR3 comprises 14 residues.

V usage is TRBV20-1 and J usage is TRBJ1-1; 7 bases are shared with TRBD1. The V and J ends lost 7 bases and 4 bases, in that order; junction bases with no gene match: 3. The CDR3 totals 11 residues. Looked up from germline, CDR1 is DFQATT and CDR2 is SNEGSKA (reference sequence). DNA of the CDR3: TGCAGTGTAGACAGGGTCACTGAAGCTTTCTTT. This codes for CSVDRVTEAFF.

The chain links TRBV28 to TRBJ2-5; the match to TRBD2 covers 10 bases. Trimming removed 1 base from V and 6 bases from J; junction bases left unmatched: 26. The CDR3 sequence is 22 residues long. The germline CDR1 and CDR2 sequences are MDHEN and SYDVKM. The CDR3 bases are TGTGCCAGCAGTTTATCCGGGGTGTGGGCTAGCGGGAGCCCCGGGGGCCAGAAGACCCAGTACTTC. Translated, it gives CASSLSGVWASGSPGGQKTQYF.

V and J are TRBV7-2 and TRBJ2-1; maybe TRBD1 (6 bases). The CDR3 runs 13 residues. The germline gives CDR1 SGHTA, CDR2 FQGNSA. V gave up 5 bases and J gave up 6 bases, with 11 bases separating them. The CDR3 loop reads CASSLGDINEQFF. The DNA for the CDR3 is TGTGCCAGCAGCCTAGGGGACATCAATGAGCAGTTCTTC.

The rearrangement uses TRBV29-1 and TRBJ2-6; maybe TRBD1 (5 bases). Germline V lookup: CDR1 SQVTM, CDR2 ANQGSEA. Trimming removed 5 bases at V and 2 bases at J, with 16 bases between. The CDR3 extends over 16 amino acids. The CDR3 reads CSVTGAHKAGANVLTF. CDR3 bases: TGCAGCGTTACAGGTGCGCATAAGGCTGGGGCCAACGTCCTGACTTTC.

The gene calls are TRBV28 and TRBJ2-7; TRBD1 matches 7 bases. With V trimmed by 10 bases and J by 2 bases, 5 bases remained unmatched. CDR3 length: 12 residues. CDR1 is MDHEN, CDR2 SYDVKM, per germline. In DNA, the CDR3 is TGTGCCATCAGGGACAGCACCTACGAGCAGTACTTC. It is translated as CAIRDSTYEQYF.

The chain uses TRBV2 and TRBJ2-2; TRBD1 is a possible D gene (6 bases). Trimming left V 2 bases short and J 4 bases short, with 11 bases between. Per the germline V gene, CDR1 is SNHLY and CDR2 is FYNNEI. The length of the CDR3 is 15 residues. For the CDR3, the DNA is TGTGCCAGCAGTGAACGTGGGGGCAGCACCGGGGAGCTGTTTTTT. Amino acid sequence: CASSERGGSTGELFF.

Here the CDR3 DNA reads TGCGCCAGCAGCGCCGTCCCCGTCACGGGGAGGTATGGGGCCAACGTCCTGACTTTC. Protein sequence: CASSAVPVTGRYGANVLTF. This rearrangement joins TRBV5-1 to TRBJ2-6; a possible D gene is TRBD2 (6 bases). In germline, CDR1 is SGHRS, CDR2 YFSETQ. Trimming took 4 bases from V and 3 from J, leaving 23 bases between them. This CDR3 comprises 19 residues. The full variable domain, in which reference TRBV5-1 and TRBJ2-6 provide the parts outside the CDR3, is KAGVTQTPRYLIKTRGQQVTLSCSPISGHRSVSWYQQTPGQGLQFLFEYFSETQRNKGNFPGRFSGRQFSNSRSEMNVSTLELGDSALYLCASSAVPVTGRYGANVLTFGAGSRLTVL.

This chain joins TRBV6-1 and TRBJ2-5, with 13 bases identical to TRBD2. J gave up 5 bases and V 0 bases, and 9 bases lay outside the gene matches. Germline CDR1 reads MNHNS; CDR2 reads SASEGT. This CDR3 is built from 18 residues. The CDR3: CASSEAHGGLAGAETQYF. In nucleotides, the CDR3 is TGTGCCAGCAGTGAAGCGCATGGAGGACTAGCGGGAGCGGAGACCCAGTACTTC.

The gene calls are TRBV4-2 and TRBJ2-7; D is perhaps TRBD1 (6 bases). Per the germline V gene, CDR1 is LGHNA and CDR2 is YNFKEQ. The CDR3 is 16 residues long. V was trimmed by 3 bases and J by 4 bases, leaving 19 bases between them. CDR3 sequence: CASSHRNPQGKYEQYF. DNA of the CDR3: TGTGCCAGCAGCCACCGCAACCCCCAGGGGAAATACGAGCAGTACTTC.

The gene calls are TRBV13 and TRBJ2-3; D is perhaps TRBD2 (6 bases). CDR1 and CDR2 (germline): PRHDT, FYEKMQ (reference sequence). The CDR3 covers 14 residues. Trimming shortened V by 2 bases and J by 3 bases, and 9 bases separated the two germline ends. As DNA, the CDR3 is TGTGCCAGCAGCTTACTAGCGCGAACAGATACGCAGTATTTT. It specifies CASSLLARTDTQYF.

In its sample, this clone was seen a few times. The chain carries TRBV11-2 and TRBJ2-2; TRBD2 matches 7 bases. The CDR3 runs 13 residues. The ends lost 9 bases at V and 5 bases at J; junction bases unmatched: 6. The germline V gene encodes CDR1 SGHAT and CDR2 FQNNGV. The CDR3 DNA reads as TGTGCCAGTAGCCGTAGCGGGACCGGGGAGCTGTTTTTT. It translates to CASSRSGTGELFF.

The table lists this clone with a few counts. The chain recombines TRBV5-4 with TRBJ2-3, with TRBD2 as a possible D gene (6 bases). The CDR3 consists of 19 residues. The germline gives CDR1 SGHNT, CDR2 YYREEE (reference sequence). V lost 0 bases, J lost 0 bases, and 20 bases lay in between. CDR3 nucleotide sequence: TGTGCCAGCAGCTTGGCCCACCGCCGGGGAGGCTCTAGCACAGATACGCAGTATTTT. Translated: CASSLAHRRGGSSTDTQYF.

The rearrangement uses TRBV6-6 and TRBJ2-7, with 7 bases aligning to TRBD1. The CDR3 covers 15 residues. V was clipped by 0 bases and J by 2 bases; unmatched bases: 4. Germline V gene lookup returns CDR1 MNHNY and CDR2 SVGAGI (reference sequence). In DNA, the CDR3 is TGTGCCAGCAGTTACTCGTCCGGGACAGCCTACGAGCAGTACTTC. It codes for CASSYSSGTAYEQYF.

This clone came up a few times. The genes are TRBV11-2 and TRBJ1-2; D might be TRBD1 (5 bases). The CDR3 is 20 residues long. CDR1 SGHAT and CDR2 FQNNGV come from the germline V gene. V dropped 0 bases and J dropped 7 bases, with 30 bases sitting between them. The CDR3 loop reads CASSLDRAYLPRGVALGYTF. The DNA of the CDR3 is TGTGCCAGCAGCTTAGATAGGGCTTATCTCCCCCGGGGGGTAGCCCTTGGCTACACCTTC.

This chain joins TRBV19 and TRBJ2-7; tentatively, D is TRBD1 (7 bases). The length of the CDR3 is 15 residues. V lost 4 bases to trimming and J lost 3 bases, with 16 bases between them. Germline V lookup: CDR1 LNHDA, CDR2 SQIVND (reference sequence). The CDR3 DNA sequence: TGTGCCAGTAGTAGTTCAGGGGGGCAGGGCTACGAGCAGTACTTC. It is translated as CASSSSGGQGYEQYF.

The rearrangement uses TRBV5-1 and TRBJ2-3, with a tentative D call TRBD2 (6 bases). This CDR3 spans 13 amino acids. Germline V gene sequence: CDR1 SGHRS, CDR2 YFSETQ. Deletions cut 4 bases from V and 6 bases from J, with 12 bases between. This CDR3 is CASSGGMGDTQYF. For the CDR3, the DNA is TGCGCCAGCAGCGGCGGGATGGGGGATACGCAGTATTTT.

This sequence joins TRBV5-6 and TRBJ2-5; 7 bases line up with TRBD2. The CDR3 has 19 residues. Germline V gene lookup returns CDR1 SGHDT and CDR2 YYEEEE. The junction had 17 bases not matched to a gene; V was cut back by 2 bases and J by 1 base. The CDR3 bases are TGTGCCAGCAGCTTAAGGGAAGGCGGGAGAGTTGGCCCCCAAGAGACCCAGTACTTC. This sequence encodes CASSLREGGRVGPQETQYF.

The chain recombines TRBV9 with TRBJ2-2, with 14 positions matching TRBD2. With 4 bases clipped from V and 9 bases from J, the junction kept 14 bases outside the gene matches. The V gene's germline CDR1 is SGDLS and CDR2 YYNGEE. The CDR3 runs 18 residues. The CDR3 region is CASSPRPRLAGGPRELFF. The CDR3 DNA follows: TGTGCCAGCAGCCCCCGACCGCGACTAGCGGGAGGGCCACGGGAGCTGTTTTTT.

Only a few counts were recorded for this clone. This rearrangement joins TRBV6-5 to TRBJ2-3, with 11 bases identical to TRBD1. The CDR3 is 15 residues long. CDR1 is MNHEY and CDR2 is SVGAGI in the germline V gene. V shed 6 bases and J 4 bases; nucleotides not matched to a gene: 6. The CDR3, as DNA: TGTGCCAGCAGCCCCGAGGACAGGGGGCCAGATACGCAGTATTTT. It is translated as CASSPEDRGPDTQYF.